Presented here are 8 T cell receptor beta chains from one specimen sequenced in a study of blood T cells in healthy people across ages. A J-beta primer mix and a sample-barcoded 5' primer were used in a second PCR of about 7 to 11 cycles. TCRdb reanalysed the 5' RACE reads using MiXCR and keeps one entry per CDR3 protein. The profile covers roughly 1,500,000 distinct CDR3 sequences, with about 35% appearing a single time and approximately 10% taken by the ten largest. Sequenced input: blood. These receptors were taken from a woman aged 25 to 39 in good health.

In this sample, this clonotype turned up a few times. The chain has TRBV5-1 and TRBJ2-1; 7 nucleotides line up with TRBD1. The CDR3 covers 13 residues. CDR1 is SGHRS and CDR2 is YFSETQ in the germline V gene. Germline trimming cut 4 bases from V and 10 bases from J; bases unmatched to any gene: 8. As DNA, the CDR3 is TGCGCCAGCAGCAGTAGACAGGGTAGGGAGCAGTTCTTC. It yields the protein CASSSRQGREQFF.

Only a few counts were recorded for this clonotype. The rearrangement joins TRBV20-1 to TRBJ2-7, with 12 nucleotides matching TRBD2. This CDR3 spans 17 amino acids. J was trimmed by 2 bases and V by 3 bases; bases with no gene match: 11. Germline V CDR1 and CDR2: DFQATT, SNEGSKA (reference sequence). CDR3 coding DNA: TGCAGTGCTAGCGATCGCGGGACTAGCGGGCGACCCTACGAGCAGTACTTC. Translated: CSASDRGTSGRPYEQYF.

This clonotype is a singleton in its sample. This chain joins TRBV30 and TRBJ1-4, with 9 bases aligning to TRBD1. This CDR3 has 13 residues. Germline loops: CDR1 GTSNPN, CDR2 SVGIG (reference sequence). The V and J ends lost 3 bases and 8 bases, in that order; junction bases with no gene match: 4. CDR3 residues: CAWRGQGTEKLFF. DNA of the CDR3: TGTGCCTGGAGAGGACAGGGGACCGAAAAACTGTTTTTT.

The chain is built from TRBV6-1 and TRBJ2-4; 10 bases agree with TRBD1. The J call is doubtful: the DNA matches TRBJ2-7 better. The CDR3 contains 13 residues. CDR1 is MNHNS, CDR2 SASEGT, per germline. The CDR3 loop reads CASDRTGGYEQYF. Written as DNA, the CDR3 is TGTGCCAGCGACCGGACAGGGGGCTACGAGCAGTACTTC.

This clonotype has just a few counts. The rearrangement joins TRBV6-2 or TRBV6-3 to TRBJ1-2; D call uncertain. The CDR3 is 12 amino acids. CDR1 is MNHEY, CDR2 SVGEGT, per germline. V dropped 6 bases and J dropped 7 bases, with 12 bases sitting between them. The CDR3 is CASRTPLGGYTF. The CDR3 DNA follows: TGTGCCAGCAGGACACCCTTAGGTGGCTACACCTTC.

The chain employs TRBV27 and TRBJ2-7; 11 nucleotides match TRBD2. Germline assignment: CDR1 MNHEY and CDR2 SMNVEV (reference sequence). CDR3 length: 15 residues. V gave up 6 bases and J gave up 5 bases; unmatched junction bases: 9. The DNA of the CDR3 is TGTGCCAGCAGCCTCCTAGCGGGAGGCGTCCACGAGCAGTACTTC. Its protein product is CASSLLAGGVHEQYF.

This clonotype was counted only a few times. This sequence joins TRBV5-1 and TRBJ1-2; D ambiguous. Germline lookup yields CDR1 SGHRS and CDR2 YFSETQ. The CDR3 contains 13 residues. Trimming left V 2 bases short and J 3 bases short, with 8 bases between. In DNA, the CDR3 is TGCGCCAGCAGCTTCCCGAGCTACTATGGCTACACCTTC. Protein: CASSFPSYYGYTF.

Many counts were recorded for this clonotype. The CDR3, as DNA: TGCAGCGTTGAAGGGGGAGGTAGAGTTGGCTCCTACGAGCAGTACTTC. Its protein is CSVEGGGRVGSYEQYF. The chain employs TRBV29-1 and TRBJ2-7; maybe TRBD2 (6 bases). The CDR3 has 16 residues. Germline assignment: CDR1 SQVTM and CDR2 ANQGSEA. With 1 base removed from V and 0 bases from J, the gap between germline ends came to 16 bases.